This T cell receptor (beta chain) is from a study of blood T cells in healthy people across ages. This clonotype was observed a few times. It was with a sample-barcoded 5' primer and a J-beta primer mix that a second PCR of roughly 6 to 12 cycles was run. TCRdb recomputed calls from the 5' RACE reads with MiXCR, one row per CDR3 protein. The sample contains around 1,700,000 distinct CDR3 sequences, 28% of which appear only once. This CDR3 has 13 residues. V lost 1 base, J lost 5 bases, and 0 bases stayed unmatched. CDR1 and CDR2 (germline): LNHNV, YYDKDF (reference sequence). This sequence originates from a woman in her 30s in good health. The chain carries TRBV15 and TRBJ2-7, with TRBD1 identical over 9 bases. Sequencing used blood. CDR3: CATSRGQGDEQYF. CDR3 DNA: TGTGCCACCAGCAGAGGACAGGGGGACGAGCAGTACTTC.